What follows describes a single T cell receptor beta chain. Original analysis: Reference gene primer amplification yielded estimated nucleated cell counts. Here immunoSEQ multiplex PCR was the method, and the copy in TCRdb shows in-frame clones only, minus some. D and trimming come from the DNA, and the V and J calls and clone size come from that table. This table has 220,000 or so clones, about four fifths appearing once. This sample was included in a study of blood T cell repertoires in COVID-19. About the research overall: Samples of COVID-19 (acute and convalescent) were obtained from the United States, Italy and Spain.

Living in about two dozen US areas, the participants were between roughly 18 and 90 years of age. Which cohort a participant joined came from the clinical history participants gave. The V gene lost 2 bases and the J gene lost 7 bases, with 9 bases spanning the gap. The CDR3 runs 12 residues. The clonotype originates from a woman between 35 and 50 years old with acute COVID-19. The chain employs TRBV12-3 or TRBV12-4 and TRBJ2-7; a weak D match, TRBD2 (5 bases). The specimen sequenced was PBMCs or T cells enriched from blood (not recorded which). The chain's CDR3 is CASSLNRREQYF. CDR3 DNA sequence: TGTGCCAGCAGTTTAAACCGGAGGGAGCAGTACTTC.